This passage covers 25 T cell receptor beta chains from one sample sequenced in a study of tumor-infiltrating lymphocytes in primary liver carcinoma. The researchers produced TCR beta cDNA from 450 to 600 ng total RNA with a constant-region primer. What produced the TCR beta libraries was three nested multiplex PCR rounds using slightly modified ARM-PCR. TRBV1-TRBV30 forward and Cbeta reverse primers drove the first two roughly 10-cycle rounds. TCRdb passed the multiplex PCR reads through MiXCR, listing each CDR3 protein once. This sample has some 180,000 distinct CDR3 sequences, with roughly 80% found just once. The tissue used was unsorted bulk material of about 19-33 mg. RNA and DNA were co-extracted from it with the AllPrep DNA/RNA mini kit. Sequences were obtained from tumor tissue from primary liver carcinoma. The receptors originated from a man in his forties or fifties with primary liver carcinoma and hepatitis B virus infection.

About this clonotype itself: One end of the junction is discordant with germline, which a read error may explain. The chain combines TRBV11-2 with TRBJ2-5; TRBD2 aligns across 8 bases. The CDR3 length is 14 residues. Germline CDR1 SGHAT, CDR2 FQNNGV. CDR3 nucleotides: TGCGCCAGCAGCTTCAGCGGGGGACAAGTGATCCAGTACTTC. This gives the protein CASSFSGGQVIQYF.

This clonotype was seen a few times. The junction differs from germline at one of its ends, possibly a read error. CDR3 sequence: CASSLTDKPQHF. The CDR3 DNA reads TGTGCGAGCAGCCTTACCGATAAGCCCCAGCATTTT. The chain recombines TRBV6-2 or TRBV6-3 with TRBJ1-5; D call uncertain. Germline values: CDR1 MNHEY, CDR2 SVGEGT. The CDR3 runs 12 residues.

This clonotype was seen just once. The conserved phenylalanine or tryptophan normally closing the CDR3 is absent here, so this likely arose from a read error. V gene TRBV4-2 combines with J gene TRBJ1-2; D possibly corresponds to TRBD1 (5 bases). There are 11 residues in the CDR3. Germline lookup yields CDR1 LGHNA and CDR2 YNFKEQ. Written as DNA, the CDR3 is TGTGCCATCAGCCAGACAGAGGGCTACACCTTA. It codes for CAISQTEGYTL.

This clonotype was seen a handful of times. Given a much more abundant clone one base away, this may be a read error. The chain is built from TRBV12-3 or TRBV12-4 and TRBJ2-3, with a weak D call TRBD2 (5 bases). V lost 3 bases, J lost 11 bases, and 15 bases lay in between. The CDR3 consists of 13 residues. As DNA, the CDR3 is TGTGCCAGCAGTTTGAGGCTAGAGGGTATGCAGTATTTT. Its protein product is CASSLRLEGMQYF.

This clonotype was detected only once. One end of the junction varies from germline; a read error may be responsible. This CDR3 reads CASSYSVISGENIHYF. DNA for the CDR3: TGTGCCAGCAGTTACAGTGTGATTAGCGGAGAAAACATTCACTACTTC. The J gene is TRBJ2-4, the V gene TRBV6-2 or TRBV6-3, with D perhaps TRBD2 (6 bases). Germline CDR1 and CDR2: MNHEY and SVGEGT. The CDR3 has 16 residues.

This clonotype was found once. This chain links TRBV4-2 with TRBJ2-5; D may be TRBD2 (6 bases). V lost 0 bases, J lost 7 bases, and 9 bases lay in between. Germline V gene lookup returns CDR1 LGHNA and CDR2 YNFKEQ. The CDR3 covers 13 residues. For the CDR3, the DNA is TGTGCCAGCAGCCAAGAAGTGGGGGGGACCCAGTACTTC. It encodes CASSQEVGGTQYF.

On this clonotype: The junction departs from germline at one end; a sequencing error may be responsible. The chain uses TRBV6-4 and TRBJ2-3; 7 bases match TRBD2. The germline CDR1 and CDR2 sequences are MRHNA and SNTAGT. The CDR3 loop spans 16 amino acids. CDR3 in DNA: TGTGCCATCAGTGACTCACATAGCGGGAGCACAGATACGCAGTATTTT. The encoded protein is CAISDSHSGSTDTQYF.

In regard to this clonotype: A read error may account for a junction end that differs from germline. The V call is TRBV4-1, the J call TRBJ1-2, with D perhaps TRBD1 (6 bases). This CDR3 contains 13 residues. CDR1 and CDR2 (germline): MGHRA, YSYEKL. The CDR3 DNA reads TGCGCCAGCAACCAAGAGGGGGACTATGACTACACCTTC. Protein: CASNQEGDYDYTF.

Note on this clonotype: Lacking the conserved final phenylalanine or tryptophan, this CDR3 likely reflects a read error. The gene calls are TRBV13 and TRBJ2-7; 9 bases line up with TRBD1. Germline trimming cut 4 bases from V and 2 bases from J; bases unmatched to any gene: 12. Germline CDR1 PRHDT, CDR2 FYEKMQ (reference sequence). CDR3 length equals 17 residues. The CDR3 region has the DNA TGTGCCAGCAGCTCCCGGGACAGGGATTCTACAGCCTACGAGCAGTACATC. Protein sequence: CASSSRDRDSTAYEQYI.

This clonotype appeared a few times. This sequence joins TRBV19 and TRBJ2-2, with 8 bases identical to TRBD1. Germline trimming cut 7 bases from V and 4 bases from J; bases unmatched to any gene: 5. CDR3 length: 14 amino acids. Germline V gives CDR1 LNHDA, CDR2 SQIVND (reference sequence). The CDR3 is CASMSTGATGELFF. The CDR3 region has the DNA TGTGCCAGTATGTCGACAGGGGCCACCGGGGAGCTGTTTTTT.

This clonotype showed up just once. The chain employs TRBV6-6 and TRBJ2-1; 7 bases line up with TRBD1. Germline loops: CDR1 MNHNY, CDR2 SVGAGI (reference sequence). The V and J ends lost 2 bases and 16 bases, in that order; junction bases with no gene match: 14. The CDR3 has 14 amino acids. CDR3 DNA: TGTGCCAGCAGTTACGGGCAGGGGGACAATGAACATTTCTTC. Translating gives CASSYGQGDNEHFF.

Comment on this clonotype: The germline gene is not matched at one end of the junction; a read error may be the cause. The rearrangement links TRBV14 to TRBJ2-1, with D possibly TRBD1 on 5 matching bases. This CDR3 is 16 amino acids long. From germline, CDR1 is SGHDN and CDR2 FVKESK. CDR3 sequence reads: CASSPMTVLGYNKQFF. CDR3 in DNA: TGTGCCAGCAGCCCTATGACAGTGTTGGGGTACAATAAGCAGTTCTTC.

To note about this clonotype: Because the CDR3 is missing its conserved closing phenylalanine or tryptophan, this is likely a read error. Written as DNA, the CDR3 is TGTGCCAACAGTTGGGGCCAGGGGGCCCAGTTCCTC. The encoded protein is CANSWGQGAQFL. The V and J genes are TRBV5-8 and TRBJ2-1, with TRBD1 matching 8 bases. The CDR3 extends over 12 amino acids. In germline, CDR1 is SGHTS, CDR2 YDEGEE. The V gene end was trimmed by 9 bases and the J gene end by 13 bases; junction bases not matched to a gene: 12.

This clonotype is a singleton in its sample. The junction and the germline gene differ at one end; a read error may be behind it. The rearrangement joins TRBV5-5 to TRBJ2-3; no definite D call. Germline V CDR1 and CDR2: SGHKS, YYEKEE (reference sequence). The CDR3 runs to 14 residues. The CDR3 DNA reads TGTACCAGCAGCCCCATCTCGACCGATGATACGCAGTATTTT. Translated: CTSSPISTDDTQYF.

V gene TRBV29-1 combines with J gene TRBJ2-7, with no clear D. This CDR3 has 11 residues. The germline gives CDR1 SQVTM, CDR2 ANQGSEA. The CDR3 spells CNLEWVYEQYF. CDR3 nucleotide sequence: TGCAACCTTGAGTGGGTATACGAGCAGTACTTC.

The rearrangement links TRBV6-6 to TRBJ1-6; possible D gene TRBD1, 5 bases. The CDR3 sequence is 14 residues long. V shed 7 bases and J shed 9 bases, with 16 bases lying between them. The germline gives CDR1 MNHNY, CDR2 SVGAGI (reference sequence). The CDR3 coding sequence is TGTGCCAGCACCCACATAAGGGGAAGTTCACCCCTCCACTTT. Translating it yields CASTHIRGSSPLHF.

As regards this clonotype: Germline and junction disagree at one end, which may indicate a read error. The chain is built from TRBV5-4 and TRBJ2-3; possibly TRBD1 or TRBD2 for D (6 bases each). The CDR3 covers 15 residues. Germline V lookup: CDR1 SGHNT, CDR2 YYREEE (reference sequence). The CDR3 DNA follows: TGTGGCAGCAGCTTGGGGGGCCCGAACAGGGATACGCAGTATTTC. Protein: CGSSLGGPNRDTQYF. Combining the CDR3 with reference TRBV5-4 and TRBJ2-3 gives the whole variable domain ETGVTQSPTHLIKTRGQQVTLRCSSQSGHNTVSWYQQALGQGPQFIFQYYREEENGRGNFPPRFSGLQFPNYSSELNVNALELDDSALYLCGSSLGGPNRDTQYFGPGTRLTVL.

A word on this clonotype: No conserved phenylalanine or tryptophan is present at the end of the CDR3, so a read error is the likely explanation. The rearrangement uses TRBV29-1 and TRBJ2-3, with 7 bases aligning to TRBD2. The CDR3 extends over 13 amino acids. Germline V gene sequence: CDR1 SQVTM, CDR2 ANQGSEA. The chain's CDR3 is CRVGAGVYDTQYY. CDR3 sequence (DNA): TGCAGAGTTGGCGCGGGAGTGTACGATACGCAGTATTAT.

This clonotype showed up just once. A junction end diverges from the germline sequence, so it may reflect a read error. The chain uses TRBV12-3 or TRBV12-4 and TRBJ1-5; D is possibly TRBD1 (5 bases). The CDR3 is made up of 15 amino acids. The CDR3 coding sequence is TGTGCCAGCAGAGAAGGGTCAGGGAGCATTCAGCCCCAGCATTTT. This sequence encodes CASREGSGSIQPQHF.

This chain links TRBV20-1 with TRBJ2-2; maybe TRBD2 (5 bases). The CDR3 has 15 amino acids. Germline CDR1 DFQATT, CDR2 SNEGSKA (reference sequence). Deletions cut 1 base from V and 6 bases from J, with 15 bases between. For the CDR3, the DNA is TGCAGTGCTAGAGTATTAGTGGGAGATGCCGGGGAGCTGTTTTTT. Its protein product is CSARVLVGDAGELFF.

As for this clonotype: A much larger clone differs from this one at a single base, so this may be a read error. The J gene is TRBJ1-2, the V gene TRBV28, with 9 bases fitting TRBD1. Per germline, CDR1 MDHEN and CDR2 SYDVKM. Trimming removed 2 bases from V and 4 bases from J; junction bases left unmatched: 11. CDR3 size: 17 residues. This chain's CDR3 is CASSLTGQGVRCYGYTF. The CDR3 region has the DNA TGTGCCAGCAGTTTAACGGGACAGGGTGTACGGTGCTATGGCTACACCTTC.

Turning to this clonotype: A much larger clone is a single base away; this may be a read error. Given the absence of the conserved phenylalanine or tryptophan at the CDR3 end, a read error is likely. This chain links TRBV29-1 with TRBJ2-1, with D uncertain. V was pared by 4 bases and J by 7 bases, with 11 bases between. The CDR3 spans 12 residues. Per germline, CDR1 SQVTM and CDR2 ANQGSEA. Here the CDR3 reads CSVGPMGNEQFL. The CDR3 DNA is TGCAGCGTTGGACCCATGGGGAATGAGCAGTTCTTA.

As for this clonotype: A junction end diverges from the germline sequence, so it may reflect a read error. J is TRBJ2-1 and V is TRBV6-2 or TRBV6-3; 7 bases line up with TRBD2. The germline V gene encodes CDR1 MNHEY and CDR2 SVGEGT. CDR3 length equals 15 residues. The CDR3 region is CASSYTAGDLDEQFF. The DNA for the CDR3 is TGTGCCAGCAGTTACACGGCGGGAGACCTCGATGAGCAGTTCTTT.

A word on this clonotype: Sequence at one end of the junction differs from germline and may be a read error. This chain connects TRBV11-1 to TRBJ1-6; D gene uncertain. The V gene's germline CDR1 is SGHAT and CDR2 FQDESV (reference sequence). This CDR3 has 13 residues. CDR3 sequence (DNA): TGTGCCAGCAGCAGGGCACGGCATTCATCCCTCCACTTT. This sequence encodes CASSRARHSSLHF.

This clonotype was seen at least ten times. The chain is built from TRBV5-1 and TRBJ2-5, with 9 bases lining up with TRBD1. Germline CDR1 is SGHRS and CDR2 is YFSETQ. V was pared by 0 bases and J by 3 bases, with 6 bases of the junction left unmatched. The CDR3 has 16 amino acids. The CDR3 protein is CASSLAIGTGKETQYF. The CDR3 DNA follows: TGCGCCAGCAGCTTGGCAATAGGGACAGGGAAAGAGACCCAGTACTTC.